This is a list of T cell receptor beta chains from one sample in a study of read filtering for tumor transcriptome and immune sequencing. Via MiXCR, TCRdb re-called the reads, giving one row per CDR3 protein. Among about 24,000 distinct CDR3 sequences listed, 22% were seen once. The sequenced material came from a population of CD138-negative cells sorted from bone marrow. Source of these receptors: a donor over 35 with multiple myeloma. Each CDR3 is given without its conserved first and last residue. Size values are once, few and many counts, or a class for expanded clones, and some rows have none.

CDR3 protein: SALTDSYNSPLH
J gene: TRBJ1-6
clone size: many
V gene: TRBV20-1

CDR3 protein: AWEPGGTDTQY
J gene: TRBJ2-3
clone size: few
V gene: TRBV30

CDR3 protein: SAVVIAKNIQY
J gene: TRBJ2-4
clone size: many
V gene: TRBV29-1

CDR3 protein: ASSQDTRGGNTGELF
J gene: TRBJ2-2
clone size: many
V gene: TRBV4-2

CDR3 protein: ASSPMVISYEQY
J gene: TRBJ2-7
clone size: NA
V gene: TRBV18

CDR3 protein: ASRRDTEAF
J gene: TRBJ1-1
clone size: many
V gene: TRBV7-9

CDR3 protein: ASSIGTSRYNEQF
J gene: TRBJ2-1
clone size: many
V gene: TRBV7-3

CDR3 protein: ASSLGGSAAF
J gene: TRBJ1-1
clone size: many
V gene: TRBV12-3/TRBV12-4

CDR3 protein: ASSSSTSGPYNEQF
J gene: TRBJ2-1
clone size: few
V gene: TRBV5-1

CDR3 protein: SARLDRGPSSPLH
J gene: TRBJ1-6
clone size: many
V gene: TRBV20-1

CDR3 protein: ASSPPNSQETQY
J gene: TRBJ2-5
clone size: few
V gene: TRBV19

CDR3 protein: ASSLAGGTDTQY
J gene: TRBJ2-3
clone size: many
V gene: TRBV5-1

CDR3 protein: ASSSDGTVKETQY
J gene: TRBJ2-5
clone size: NA
V gene: TRBV6-6

CDR3 protein: ASSFSSSGTGELF
J gene: TRBJ2-2
clone size: many
V gene: TRBV7-8

CDR3 protein: ASSQEGAGPRSTEAF
J gene: TRBJ1-1
clone size: many
V gene: TRBV4-1

CDR3 protein: ASRLAGTVPSGANVLT
J gene: TRBJ2-6
clone size: many
V gene: TRBV12-2

CDR3 protein: ASSLVCGGQGVYNEQF
J gene: TRBJ2-1
clone size: NA
V gene: TRBV11-2

CDR3 protein: ASSPRQGAWNSPLH
J gene: TRBJ1-6
clone size: many
V gene: TRBV5-6

CDR3 protein: ASSLVAGGSPLH
J gene: TRBJ1-6
clone size: many
V gene: TRBV7-9

CDR3 protein: SARRQGDQPQH
J gene: TRBJ1-5
clone size: many
V gene: TRBV20-1

CDR3 protein: ATSVPVTGELF
J gene: TRBJ2-2
clone size: many
V gene: TRBV24-1

CDR3 protein: RAAGAVSEAF
J gene: TRBJ1-1
clone size: NA
V gene: TRBV20-1

CDR3 protein: ASSLRQDSGNTIY
J gene: TRBJ1-3
clone size: NA
V gene: TRBV11-3

CDR3 protein: ASMAGAFTEAF
J gene: TRBJ1-1
clone size: few
V gene: TRBV27

CDR3 protein: SARDYRAQTNTGELF
J gene: TRBJ2-2
clone size: NA
V gene: TRBV20-1

CDR3 protein: ASSLQGGIEKLF
J gene: TRBJ1-4
clone size: few
V gene: TRBV12-3/TRBV12-4

CDR3 protein: ASSPRGEGKNEQF
J gene: TRBJ2-1
clone size: many
V gene: TRBV28

CDR3 protein: ASSPPTGPYGYT
J gene: TRBJ1-2
clone size: NA
V gene: TRBV6-5

CDR3 protein: ASSDTVNTEAF
J gene: TRBJ1-1
clone size: many
V gene: TRBV2

CDR3 protein: ASSLTGQGLYNEQF
J gene: TRBJ2-1
clone size: many
V gene: TRBV7-2

CDR3 protein: ATGRSSGNTIY
J gene: TRBJ1-3
clone size: NA
V gene: TRBV15

CDR3 protein: ASSLDSQGTDTQY
J gene: TRBJ2-3
clone size: NA
V gene: TRBV5-4

CDR3 protein: ASSFNLRTGTGSYNEQF
J gene: TRBJ2-1
clone size: few
V gene: TRBV11-2

CDR3 protein: ASSLERGGAYEQY
J gene: TRBJ2-7
clone size: few
V gene: TRBV7-2

CDR3 protein: ASSLVGHLNSEQF
J gene: TRBJ2-1
clone size: many
V gene: TRBV5-1

CDR3 protein: ATSRDRNSPLH
J gene: TRBJ1-6
clone size: many
V gene: TRBV15

CDR3 protein: AISGAIGAF
J gene: TRBJ1-1
clone size: once
V gene: TRBV10-3

CDR3 protein: ASSGDRGLF
J gene: TRBJ1-4
clone size: few
V gene: TRBV2

CDR3 protein: ANSRRAGTGETQY
J gene: TRBJ2-5
clone size: many
V gene: TRBV7-2

CDR3 protein: ASSLEPPSYNEQF
J gene: TRBJ2-1
clone size: many
V gene: TRBV7-2

CDR3 protein: ASSLGGDVTYQPQH
J gene: TRBJ1-5
clone size: few
V gene: TRBV11-2

CDR3 protein: ASSNPVNTEAF
J gene: TRBJ1-1
clone size: many
V gene: TRBV19

CDR3 protein: ASSALGLDWVGSYEQY
J gene: TRBJ2-7
clone size: NA
V gene: TRBV6-6

CDR3 protein: ASGLGATNEKLF
J gene: TRBJ1-4
clone size: few
V gene: TRBV5-6

CDR3 protein: ASSDSSKNTEAF
J gene: TRBJ1-1
clone size: many
V gene: TRBV6-4

CDR3 protein: SAREGGRNYGYT
J gene: TRBJ1-2
clone size: NA
V gene: TRBV20-1

CDR3 protein: ATRTGGRETQY
J gene: TRBJ2-5
clone size: many
V gene: TRBV28

CDR3 protein: ASRGPGGDLNEQF
J gene: TRBJ2-1
clone size: NA
V gene: TRBV5-1

CDR3 protein: ASSEPRGNQPQH
J gene: TRBJ1-5
clone size: many
V gene: TRBV2

CDR3 protein: ASSLSQYEQY
J gene: TRBJ2-7
clone size: many
V gene: TRBV7-2

CDR3 protein: ASSLVGQPQH
J gene: TRBJ1-5
clone size: few
V gene: TRBV27

CDR3 protein: ASNGAGGSYGYT
J gene: TRBJ1-2
clone size: NA
V gene: TRBV5-1

CDR3 protein: ASSLQQGNTEAF
J gene: TRBJ1-1
clone size: many
V gene: TRBV3-1